What follows describes a single T cell receptor beta chain. This record belongs to a study of blood T cell repertoires in COVID-19. Germline V gene sequence: CDR1 MDHEN, CDR2 SYDVKM. V lost 1 base and J lost 10, with 10 bases in between. This CDR3 contains 12 residues. Libraries were prepared by immunoSEQ multiplex PCR; TCRdb keeps only in-frame clonotypes and omits some of them. The data hold roughly 250,000 clones, with around 83% observed a single time. The rearrangement uses TRBV28 and TRBJ1-1; D might be TRBD1 (5 bases). Input material: peripheral blood. The TCR originated in a woman aged 55-75 years with active or convalescent COVID-19. The CDR3 spells CASSLSQGLAFF. In DNA form, the CDR3 reads TGTGCCAGCAGTTTATCGCAGGGTTTAGCTTTCTTT.